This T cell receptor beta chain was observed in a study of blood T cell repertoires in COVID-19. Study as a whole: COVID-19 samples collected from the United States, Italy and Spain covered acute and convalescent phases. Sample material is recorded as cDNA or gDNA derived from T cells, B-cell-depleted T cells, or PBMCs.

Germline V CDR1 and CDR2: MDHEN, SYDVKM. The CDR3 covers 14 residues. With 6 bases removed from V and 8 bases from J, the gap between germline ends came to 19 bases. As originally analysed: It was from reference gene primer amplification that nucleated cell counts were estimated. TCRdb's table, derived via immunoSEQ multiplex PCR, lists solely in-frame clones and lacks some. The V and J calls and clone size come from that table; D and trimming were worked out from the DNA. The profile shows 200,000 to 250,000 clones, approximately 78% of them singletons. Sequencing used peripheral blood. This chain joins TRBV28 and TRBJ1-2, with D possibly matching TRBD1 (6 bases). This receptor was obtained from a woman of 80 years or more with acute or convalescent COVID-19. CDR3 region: CASSRPGQLGGYTF. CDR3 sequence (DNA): TGTGCCAGCAGCCGCCCCGGACAGCTCGGAGGCTACACCTTC.